Sequencing of this TCR beta chain was carried out in a study of blood T cell repertoires in COVID-19. The wider study: The cDNA or gDNA used as material had been derived from T cells, B-cell-depleted T cells, or PBMCs.

The sample holds many counts of this clone. Other DNA sequences in the same sample also yield this CDR3. Cohort 3 recovery required two negative PCRs, clearance, or symptom resolution. The repertoire was sequenced with immunoSEQ multiplex PCR; TCRdb's copy has only in-frame clones and lacks some. Of around 300,000 clones listed, around 90% are singletons. Germline CDR1 reads SGHNT; CDR2 reads YYREEE (reference sequence). V lost 3 bases and J 3 bases, leaving 14 bases between the germline ends. This CDR3 region has 15 residues. The sequence was obtained from a woman in her fifties or sixties who had recovered from COVID-19. The sample comprised PBMCs or T cells enriched from blood (not recorded which). The V and J genes are TRBV5-4 and TRBJ2-3, with D tentatively TRBD2 (6 bases). CDR3 residues: CASSYRGGPTDTQYF. The CDR3 DNA reads TGTGCCAGCAGCTACCGTGGAGGGCCGACAGATACGCAGTATTTT.